Below are 23 T cell receptor beta chains sequenced from a single sample in a study of monozygotic twins with inflammatory bowel disease. Reprocessing the 5' RACE reads, TCRdb reports a single entry for every CDR3 protein and omits DNA. Across under 350,000 distinct CDR3 sequences, the top ten clones capture over 5% of the sample. Sequencing was carried out using blood. The origin of the receptors is a human donor with ulcerative colitis or Crohn's disease, or a healthy co-twin of an affected twin (not recorded which).

The chain has TRBV18 and TRBJ1-3. Germline V gene lookup returns CDR1 KGHSH and CDR2 LQKENI. This CDR3 contains 15 residues. The chain's CDR3 is CASSQFWDYENTIYF.

The V call is TRBV12-3 or TRBV12-4, the J call TRBJ2-2; TCRdb selects TRBD2, and the lack of DNA leaves this call unchecked. The length of the CDR3 is 15 residues. The CDR3 is CASSLWTSLTGELFF.

The chain couples TRBV29-1 to TRBJ2-1; TCRdb outputs TRBD2, but without DNA this stays unchecked. The CDR3 is 12 amino acids. Germline CDR1 reads SQVTM; CDR2 reads ANQGSEA. Here the CDR3 reads CSADYSDNEQFF.

V usage is TRBV4-3 and J usage is TRBJ1-1; the D call from TCRdb, TRBD1, cannot be confirmed without DNA. Germline CDR1 LGHNA, CDR2 YSLEER. The CDR3 covers 17 residues. CDR3 region: CASSQDRGRLENTEAFF.

V and J are TRBV28 and TRBJ1-5; there is no DNA to check the TCRdb D call of TRBD1. The CDR3 extends over 15 amino acids. Germline V lookup: CDR1 MDHEN, CDR2 SYDVKM. CDR3: CASSFSGAYNQPQHF.

The rearrangement uses TRBV5-4 and TRBJ2-1; TCRdb reports TRBD1, a call that lacks DNA to check it against. This CDR3 comprises 16 residues. Germline V CDR1 and CDR2: SGHNT, YYREEE (reference sequence). The CDR3 sequence is CASSLAGRGQGNEQFF.

The chain combines TRBV4-3 with TRBJ2-3. Germline CDR1 LGHNA, CDR2 YSLEER. There are 12 residues in the CDR3. The CDR3 loop is CASSQEFDTQYF.

The rearrangement links TRBV28 to TRBJ2-7; TCRdb's D call, TRBD1, is unchecked because there is no DNA. The CDR3 extends over 16 amino acids. The germline gives CDR1 MDHEN, CDR2 SYDVKM. The CDR3: CASSSHDRPSGYEQYF.

J is TRBJ2-1 and V is TRBV7-2; TCRdb proposes TRBD2, but this gene call is untestable without DNA. This CDR3 is 12 amino acids long. The germline gives CDR1 SGHTA, CDR2 FQGNSA. The CDR3 reads CASSLTRDEHFF.

The chain links TRBV12-3 or TRBV12-4 to TRBJ1-5; the D call of TRBD1 rests on TCRdb alone, since no DNA is present to check it. This CDR3 spans 14 amino acids. The CDR3 reads CASSFGDINQPQHF.

The V and J genes are TRBV27 and TRBJ1-2; TCRdb's assignment of TRBD1 cannot be checked, as there is no DNA. CDR3 length: 13 amino acids. Germline values: CDR1 MNHEY, CDR2 SMNVEV (reference sequence). The CDR3: CASRTGGNYGYTF.

This chain joins TRBV20-1 and TRBJ2-1; TCRdb proposes TRBD2, but this gene call is untestable without DNA. The CDR3 spans 18 residues. The germline gives CDR1 DFQATT, CDR2 SNEGSKA (reference sequence). The CDR3 region is CSARTSGSKSSSYNEQFF.

The chain couples TRBV7-2 to TRBJ2-3; TCRdb's D call of TRBD2 is untestable without DNA. Germline V gene data show CDR1 as SGHTA and CDR2 as FQGNSA. CDR3 length: 16 residues. CDR3 amino acids: CASSRPSGIGTDTQYF.

CDR3 sequence reads: CATSRLRAFTGELFF. The J gene is TRBJ2-2, the V gene TRBV15; as DNA is missing, the TRBD2 call by TCRdb cannot be tested. This CDR3 is built from 15 residues. CDR1 is LNHNV, CDR2 YYDKDF, per germline (reference sequence).

The rearrangement uses TRBV5-4 and TRBJ2-7. The CDR3 spans 14 residues. The V gene's germline CDR1 is SGHNT and CDR2 YYREEE (reference sequence). The CDR3 sequence is CASSLTGVSYEQYF.

The chain uses TRBV7-6 and TRBJ2-7; there is no DNA to check the TCRdb D call of TRBD1. Germline CDR1 SGHVS, CDR2 FNYEAQ. The CDR3 runs 12 residues. CDR3 sequence: CASSHRTYEQYF.

The J gene is TRBJ2-7, the V gene TRBV5-1; the TRBD1 assignment by TCRdb is unverifiable without DNA. Looked up from germline, CDR1 is SGHRS and CDR2 is YFSETQ. CDR3 size: 13 residues. CDR3 loop: CASRGANSYEQYF. Full variable domain (rest looked up from reference TRBV5-1 and TRBJ2-7): KAGVTQTPRYLIKTRGQQVTLSCSPISGHRSVSWYQQTPGQGLQFLFEYFSETQRNKGNFPGRFSGRQFSNSRSEMNVSTLELGDSALYLCASRGANSYEQYFGPGTRLTVT.

The chain combines TRBV7-2 with TRBJ1-6; TCRdb gives TRBD1 as the D gene, but with no DNA this cannot be confirmed. Germline V gene lookup returns CDR1 SGHTA and CDR2 FQGNSA. CDR3 length equals 16 residues. The CDR3 region is CASSFRTGGLGSPLHF.

V and J are TRBV15 and TRBJ2-2; TCRdb calls TRBD1, which cannot be checked without DNA. Germline CDR1 LNHNV, CDR2 YYDKDF (reference sequence). The CDR3 totals 15 residues. CDR3 amino acids: CATSEGTANTGELFF.

The rearrangement joins TRBV20-1 to TRBJ1-2; TCRdb proposes TRBD1, but this gene call is untestable without DNA. This CDR3 is 13 amino acids long. Germline lookup yields CDR1 DFQATT and CDR2 SNEGSKA (reference sequence). The CDR3 loop reads CSLTTGALDGYTF.

The chain recombines TRBV6-2 or TRBV6-3 with TRBJ2-7; TCRdb returns TRBD1, unconfirmable since there is no DNA. This CDR3 has 17 amino acids. CDR1 and CDR2 from the germline V gene are MNHEY and SVGEGT. The CDR3 region is CASSYSRTGGYTYEQYF.

The chain couples TRBV5-1 to TRBJ2-5. The CDR3 contains 16 residues. Germline V gene lookup returns CDR1 SGHRS and CDR2 YFSETQ. The CDR3 reads CASSTNLRRAEETQYF.

The chain recombines TRBV29-1 with TRBJ1-1; TCRdb outputs TRBD1, but without DNA this stays unchecked. Germline V lookup: CDR1 SQVTM, CDR2 ANQGSEA. The CDR3 is 15 residues long. CDR3: CSVVRDRGMNTEAFF.